Each of the 25 T cell receptor beta chains below was sequenced from the same sample in a study of shared clonotypes between healthy human individuals. The data were produced by immunoSEQ multiplex PCR, yet TCRdb's version contains in-frame clones alone and is incomplete. The sample has approximately 2,000,000 clones, under 95% seen once. Sequencing was carried out using naive CD4+ T cells from PBMCs. The subset is: CD45RA+ positively selected. The receptors here all came from a man aged 18 to 30 in good health. Some clones in this sample may be carry-over from other donors' samples.

The chain combines TRBV29-1 with TRBJ1-2; TRBD1 matches 10 bases. This CDR3 contains 15 residues. The J segment lost 3 bases and the V segment lost 2 bases, leaving 6 bases of the junction unmatched. Germline CDR1 reads SQVTM; CDR2 reads ANQGSEA. The CDR3 here is CSVETQTGGDYGYTF. CDR3 in DNA: TGCAGCGTTGAAACGCAGACAGGGGGCGACTATGGCTACACCTTC. The whole variable domain, remainder taken from reference TRBV29-1 and TRBJ1-2, is SAVISQKPSRDICQRGTSLTIQCQVDSQVTMMFWYRQQPGQSLTLIATANQGSEATYESGFVIDKFPISRPNLTFSTLTVSNMSPEDSSIYLCSVETQTGGDYGYTFGSGTRLTVV.

The rearrangement uses TRBV7-9 and TRBJ2-3; D uncertain. This CDR3 is 13 amino acids long. V gave up 9 bases and J gave up 0 bases, with 10 bases separating them. Germline V gene data show CDR1 as SEHNR and CDR2 as FQNEAQ (reference sequence). The CDR3 DNA follows: TGTGCCAGGGCGGCCTCTAGCACAGATACGCAGTATTTT. Its translation is CARAASSTDTQYF.

V gene TRBV5-4 combines with J gene TRBJ1-3; 7 bases are shared with TRBD1. Per the germline V gene, CDR1 is SGHNT and CDR2 is YYREEE (reference sequence). J gave up 4 bases and V 2 bases, and 6 bases lay outside the gene matches. The CDR3 is 15 residues long. Here the CDR3 reads CASSFKGASGNTIYF. CDR3 sequence (DNA): TGTGCCAGCAGCTTTAAGGGGGCGTCGGGAAACACCATATATTTT.

The chain recombines TRBV25-1 with TRBJ1-2; D possibly corresponds to TRBD1 (5 bases). Trimming pared 7 bases from V and 4 bases from J, leaving 19 bases between. The length of the CDR3 is 15 residues. CDR1 is MGHDK, CDR2 SYGVNS, per germline. The CDR3 bases are TGTGCCAGCACATCTTCCAGGGTGAGCGGCTATGGCTACACCTTC. As protein: CASTSSRVSGYGYTF.

The chain links TRBV27 to TRBJ2-1, with 7 bases lining up with TRBD1. CDR1 is MNHEY, CDR2 SMNVEV, per germline (reference sequence). CDR3 length: 18 amino acids. V trimming: 5 bases; J trimming: 3 bases; junction bases outside the gene matches: 16. The CDR3 region is CASSPDGIGGQYYNEQFF. In DNA form, the CDR3 reads TGTGCCAGCAGTCCTGACGGAATTGGGGGACAGTACTACAATGAGCAGTTCTTC.

The chain links TRBV25-1 to TRBJ2-1; D is possibly TRBD2 (5 bases). Germline V lookup: CDR1 MGHDK, CDR2 SYGVNS. V was shortened by 6 bases and J by 9 bases, with 18 bases between the two germline ends. The CDR3 consists of 14 residues. The CDR3 region has the DNA TGTGCCAGCAGCCCCGGCGGGTGGCCCAGTGAGCAGTTCTTC. Protein: CASSPGGWPSEQFF. Complete variable domain (other parts from reference TRBV25-1 and TRBJ2-1): EADIYQTPRYLVIGTGKKITLECSQTMGHDKMYWYQQDPGMELHLIHYSYGVNSTEKGDLSSESTVSRIRTEHFPLTLESARPSHTSQYLCASSPGGWPSEQFFGPGTRLTVL.

This chain connects TRBV14 to TRBJ1-2, with no clear D. The CDR3 runs 14 residues. The V end was cut by 4 bases, the J end by 5 bases, with 14 bases between. In germline, CDR1 is SGHDN, CDR2 FVKESK. The CDR3 DNA reads TGTGCCAGCAGCCCAAGACGCCACGGATATGGCTACACCTTC. Its protein product is CASSPRRHGYGYTF.

This clone showed up just a few times. The chain links TRBV7-2 to TRBJ1-5; perhaps TRBD1 as D (6 bases). Germline lookup yields CDR1 SGHTA and CDR2 FQGNSA. This CDR3 region has 15 residues. V lost 2 bases to trimming and J lost 6 bases, with 14 bases between them. The CDR3 nucleotides are TGTGCCAGCAGCTTATCGGGACAAAGGCTTCAGCCCCAGCATTTT. Protein product: CASSLSGQRLQPQHF.

In its sample, this clone was seen once. The J gene is TRBJ2-2, the V gene TRBV9, with 8 nucleotides matching TRBD2. Germline assignment: CDR1 SGDLS and CDR2 YYNGEE. This CDR3 has 15 residues. With 0 bases clipped from V and 4 bases from J, the junction kept 2 bases outside the gene matches. The CDR3 spells CASSVAGRVTGELFF. As DNA, the CDR3 is TGTGCCAGCAGCGTAGCCGGGAGGGTCACCGGGGAGCTGTTTTTT.

CDR3 DNA: TGTGCCAGCAGCGTAGGTACGGGAGTCGACAATGAGCAGTTCTTC. Its protein is CASSVGTGVDNEQFF. The gene calls are TRBV9 and TRBJ2-1; TRBD2 is a possible D gene (6 bases). The CDR3 has 15 residues. Germline CDR1 SGDLS, CDR2 YYNGEE. V lost 0 bases, J lost 5 bases, and 12 bases lay in between.

This clone was seen more than once but under ten times. This chain connects TRBV9 to TRBJ2-2, with D unresolved. This CDR3 has 13 amino acids. Trimming took 5 bases from V and 0 from J, leaving 5 bases between them. Per the germline V gene, CDR1 is SGDLS and CDR2 is YYNGEE. CDR3 region: CASRPTNTGELFF. The CDR3 nucleotides read TGTGCCAGCAGACCCACGAACACCGGGGAGCTGTTTTTT.

V and J are TRBV5-5 and TRBJ1-4; perhaps TRBD1 as D (6 bases). CDR3 length: 16 amino acids. CDR1 SGHKS and CDR2 YYEKEE come from the germline V gene (reference sequence). V was cut by 4 bases and J by 7 bases, with 20 bases left in between. CDR3 protein: CASSDIGGGDGEKLFF. The DNA for the CDR3 is TGTGCCAGCAGCGACATAGGGGGAGGGGACGGTGAAAAACTGTTTTTT. The full variable domain, rest sourced from reference TRBV5-5 and TRBJ1-4, is DAGVTQSPTHLIKTRGQQVTLRCSPISGHKSVSWYQQVLGQGPQFIFQYYEKEERGRGNFPDRFSARQFPNYSSELNVNALLLGDSALYLCASSDIGGGDGEKLFFGSGTQLSVL.

The chain carries TRBV18 and TRBJ1-4; TRBD1 aligns across 7 bases. The CDR3 is 15 amino acids. J gave up 8 bases and V 6 bases, and 12 bases lay outside the gene matches. CDR1 and CDR2 from the germline V gene are KGHSH and LQKENI. As DNA, the CDR3 is TGTGCCAGCTCCCTTGGACAGGCAGAAGGGGAAAAACTGTTTTTT. This codes for CASSLGQAEGEKLFF.

The chain uses TRBV7-3 and TRBJ2-1; D unresolved. This CDR3 spans 14 amino acids. Per the germline V gene, CDR1 is SGHTA and CDR2 is FQGTGA. The V gene lost 4 bases and the J gene lost 2 bases, with 9 bases spanning the gap. In DNA, the CDR3 is TGTGCCAGCAGCTCAAGGAACACCTACAATGAGCAGTTCTTC. This gives the protein CASSSRNTYNEQFF.

This clone was seen once. The genes are TRBV6-5 and TRBJ2-5; a possible D gene is TRBD2 (6 bases). Germline CDR1 and CDR2: MNHEY and SVGAGI. The CDR3 consists of 14 residues. Deletions cut 2 bases from V and 2 bases from J, with 9 bases between. This CDR3 is CASSYGGRQETQYF. CDR3 DNA: TGTGCCAGCAGTTACGGGGGGAGGCAAGAGACCCAGTACTTC.

J is TRBJ2-5 and V is TRBV30; D unclear. This CDR3 contains 13 residues. Trimming shortened V by 0 bases and J by 1 base, and 6 bases separated the two germline ends. The V gene's germline CDR1 is GTSNPN and CDR2 SVGIG (reference sequence). The CDR3 nucleotides are TGTGCCTGGAGTGTAGTCAGCCAAGAGACCCAGTACTTC. It yields the protein CAWSVVSQETQYF.

CDR3 DNA: TGTGCCAGCACTGGGGACAGGGGGACCTACGAGCAGTACTTC. This codes for CASTGDRGTYEQYF. V gene TRBV6-1 combines with J gene TRBJ2-7; 11 bases match TRBD1. Germline V lookup: CDR1 MNHNS, CDR2 SASEGT. V lost 7 bases and J lost 2; bases outside the gene matches: 4. This CDR3 is 14 amino acids long.

This clone appeared a single time. This chain links TRBV28 with TRBJ2-7; D tentatively fits TRBD1 or TRBD2 (5 bases each). The CDR3 totals 15 residues. V shed 7 bases and J shed 3 bases, with 19 bases lying between them. The germline V gene encodes CDR1 MDHEN and CDR2 SYDVKM. The DNA of the CDR3 is TGTGCCAGCACTCCGGGGTGGACATTCCACTACGAGCAGTACTTC. This codes for CASTPGWTFHYEQYF.

J is TRBJ2-5 and V is TRBV5-4; tentative D call: TRBD2 (6 bases). Germline assignment: CDR1 SGHNT and CDR2 YYREEE (reference sequence). This CDR3 is 17 amino acids long. V lost 2 bases, J lost 9 bases, and 26 bases lay in between. The CDR3 DNA reads as TGTGCCAGCAGCTTTGGCCCGCGGGACGGATCCCCAACCTCCCAGTACTTC. Translated: CASSFGPRDGSPTSQYF.

This clone was recorded once. This chain links TRBV28 with TRBJ1-5; 7 positions match TRBD1. Germline trimming cut 3 bases from V and 6 bases from J; bases unmatched to any gene: 5. The CDR3 sequence is 14 residues long. Germline V gene data show CDR1 as MDHEN and CDR2 as SYDVKM. CDR3 region: CASSFRQGFQPQHF. CDR3 DNA sequence: TGTGCCAGCAGTTTCCGACAGGGATTTCAGCCCCAGCATTTT.

CDR3 coding DNA: TGTGCCAGCAGCCCCAGGGGGAAGACCCAGTACTTC. It specifies CASSPRGKTQYF. V usage is TRBV7-9 and J usage is TRBJ2-5; 7 positions match TRBD1. Germline CDR1 reads SEHNR; CDR2 reads FQNEAQ (reference sequence). This CDR3 is 12 amino acids long. V dropped 5 bases and J dropped 6; count of bases not matched to a gene: 3.

CDR3 sequence: CSVLGQSPNYGYTF. CDR3 DNA: TGCAGCGTCTTAGGACAGTCACCTAACTATGGCTACACCTTC. The chain has TRBV29-1 and TRBJ1-2, with TRBD1 as a possible D gene (6 bases). Germline V CDR1 and CDR2: SQVTM, ANQGSEA. The CDR3 covers 14 residues. With 6 bases removed from V and 0 bases from J, the gap between germline ends came to 14 bases.

On this clone itself: The same CDR3 arises from other DNA sequences in this sample as well. This chain joins TRBV29-1 and TRBJ2-3, with no clear D. The CDR3 covers 13 residues. The germline V and J ends were trimmed by 4 bases and 2 bases, with 10 bases remaining between them. The germline V gene has CDR1 SQVTM and CDR2 ANQGSEA. CDR3 in amino acids: CSVAGRVTDTQYF. The CDR3 coding sequence is TGCAGCGTTGCTGGACGGGTCACAGATACGCAGTATTTT.

This clone was seen just once. The CDR3 DNA sequence: TGTGCCAGCAGCTTGAATAGGGTCAGAACTAATGAAAAACTGTTTTTT. It is translated as CASSLNRVRTNEKLFF. The rearrangement links TRBV7-9 to TRBJ1-4, with no clear D. The ends were cut back, 3 bases at V and 1 base at J, with 12 bases in the middle. The CDR3 has 16 amino acids. Germline V gene sequence: CDR1 SEHNR, CDR2 FQNEAQ (reference sequence).

This clone appeared once. The rearrangement uses TRBV5-1 and TRBJ2-1; TRBD1 aligns across 8 bases. Germline CDR1 is SGHRS and CDR2 is YFSETQ. The CDR3 is 17 amino acids. After removal of 3 bases from V and 8 bases from J, the junction contained 16 bases not matched to a gene. The CDR3 loop reads CASSSGSGQGRPDEQFF. CDR3 DNA: TGCGCCAGCAGCTCCGGGAGCGGACAGGGCCGTCCCGATGAGCAGTTCTTC.